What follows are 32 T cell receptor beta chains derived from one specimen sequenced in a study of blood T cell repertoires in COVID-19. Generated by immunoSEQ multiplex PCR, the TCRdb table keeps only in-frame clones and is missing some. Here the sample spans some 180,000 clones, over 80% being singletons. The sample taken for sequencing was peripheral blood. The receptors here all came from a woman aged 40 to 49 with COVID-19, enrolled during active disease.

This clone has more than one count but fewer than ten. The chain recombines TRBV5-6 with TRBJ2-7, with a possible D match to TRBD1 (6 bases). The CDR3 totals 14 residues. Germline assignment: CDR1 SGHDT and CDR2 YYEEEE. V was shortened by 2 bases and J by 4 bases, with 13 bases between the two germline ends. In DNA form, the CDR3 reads TGTGCCAGCAGCTTAGAACAGGGAAGGTACGAGCAGTACTTC. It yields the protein CASSLEQGRYEQYF.

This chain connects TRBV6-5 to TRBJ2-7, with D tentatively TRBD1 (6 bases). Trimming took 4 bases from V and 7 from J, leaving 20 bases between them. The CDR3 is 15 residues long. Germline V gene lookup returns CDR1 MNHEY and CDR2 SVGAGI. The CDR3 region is CASSSSRGAIGEQYF. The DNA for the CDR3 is TGTGCCAGCAGTTCGTCCAGGGGCGCAATAGGTGAGCAGTACTTC.

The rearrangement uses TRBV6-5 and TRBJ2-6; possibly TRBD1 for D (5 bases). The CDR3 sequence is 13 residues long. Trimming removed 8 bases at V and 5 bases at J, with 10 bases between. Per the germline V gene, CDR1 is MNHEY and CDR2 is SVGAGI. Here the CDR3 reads CASSGSRANVLTF. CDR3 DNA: TGTGCCAGCTCAGGGTCTCGGGCCAACGTCCTGACTTTC.

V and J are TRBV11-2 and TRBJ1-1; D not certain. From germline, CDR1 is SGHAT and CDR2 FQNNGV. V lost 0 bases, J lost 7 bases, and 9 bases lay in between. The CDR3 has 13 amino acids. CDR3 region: CASSLDAVLEAFF. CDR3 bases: TGTGCCAGCAGCTTAGACGCGGTCCTTGAAGCTTTCTTT. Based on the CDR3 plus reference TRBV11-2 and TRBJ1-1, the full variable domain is EAGVAQSPRYKIIEKRQSVAFWCNPISGHATLYWYQQILGQGPKLLIQFQNNGVVDDSQLPKDRFSAERLKGVDSTLKIQPAKLEDSAVYLCASSLDAVLEAFFGQGTRLTVV.

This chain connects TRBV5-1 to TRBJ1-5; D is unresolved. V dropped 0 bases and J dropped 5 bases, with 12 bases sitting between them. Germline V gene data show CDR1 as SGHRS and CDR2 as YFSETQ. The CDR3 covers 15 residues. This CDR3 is CASSLVFGVDQPQHF. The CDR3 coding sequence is TGCGCCAGCAGCTTGGTTTTCGGGGTCGATCAGCCCCAGCATTTT.

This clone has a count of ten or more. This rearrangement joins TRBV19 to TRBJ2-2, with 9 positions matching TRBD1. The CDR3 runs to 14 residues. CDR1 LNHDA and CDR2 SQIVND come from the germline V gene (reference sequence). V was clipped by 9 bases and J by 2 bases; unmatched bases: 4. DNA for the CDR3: TGTGCCAGCGGGACAGGGCTAAACACCGGGGAGCTGTTTTTT. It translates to CASGTGLNTGELFF.

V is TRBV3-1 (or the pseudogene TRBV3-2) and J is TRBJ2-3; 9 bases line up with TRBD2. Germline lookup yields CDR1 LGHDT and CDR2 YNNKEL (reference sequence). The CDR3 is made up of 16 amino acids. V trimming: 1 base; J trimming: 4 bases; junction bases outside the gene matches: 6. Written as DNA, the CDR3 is TGTGCCAGCAGCCAAGGTCGGGGACTAGCTCCAGATACGCAGTATTTT. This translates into CASSQGRGLAPDTQYF.

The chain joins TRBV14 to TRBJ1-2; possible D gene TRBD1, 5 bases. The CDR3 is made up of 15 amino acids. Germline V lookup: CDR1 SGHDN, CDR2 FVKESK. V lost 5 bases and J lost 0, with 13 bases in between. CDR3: CASSYGGRANYGYTF. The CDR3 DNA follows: TGTGCCAGCAGCTACGGGGGGAGAGCTAACTATGGCTACACCTTC.

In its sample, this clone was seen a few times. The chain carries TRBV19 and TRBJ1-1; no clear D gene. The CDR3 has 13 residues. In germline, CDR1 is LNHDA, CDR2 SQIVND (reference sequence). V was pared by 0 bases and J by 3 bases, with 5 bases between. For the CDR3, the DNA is TGTGCCAGTAGTATAGAGCCGGACACTGAAGCTTTCTTT. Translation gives CASSIEPDTEAFF.

CDR3 protein: CASIQAGTGGTEAFF. CDR3 bases: TGTGCCAGCATCCAAGCCGGGACAGGGGGAACTGAAGCTTTCTTT. This chain joins TRBV2 and TRBJ1-1, with 11 positions matching TRBD1. This CDR3 spans 15 amino acids. The V gene end was trimmed by 7 bases and the J gene end by 5 bases; junction bases not matched to a gene: 9. Germline-derived CDR1 and CDR2 are SNHLY and FYNNEI.

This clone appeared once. In DNA form, the CDR3 reads TGTGCCAGCAGCCACAGGGGAGACAGCAATCAGCCCCAGCATTTT. It encodes CASSHRGDSNQPQHF. This sequence joins TRBV5-5 and TRBJ1-5, with 7 bases lining up with TRBD1. Germline lookup yields CDR1 SGHKS and CDR2 YYEKEE (reference sequence). V lost 4 bases and J lost 1; bases outside the gene matches: 5. The CDR3 is 15 amino acids.

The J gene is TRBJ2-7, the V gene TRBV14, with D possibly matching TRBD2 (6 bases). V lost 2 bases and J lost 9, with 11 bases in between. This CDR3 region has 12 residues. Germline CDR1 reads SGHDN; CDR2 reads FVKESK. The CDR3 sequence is CASSQSSRGQYF. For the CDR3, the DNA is TGTGCCAGCAGCCAATCCTCGCGGGGGCAGTACTTC.

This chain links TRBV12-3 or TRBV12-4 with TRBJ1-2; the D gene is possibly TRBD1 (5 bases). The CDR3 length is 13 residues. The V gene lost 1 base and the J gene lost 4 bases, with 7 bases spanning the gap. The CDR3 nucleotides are TGTGCCAGCAGTTTAGAGGACATCTATGGCTACACCTTC. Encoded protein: CASSLEDIYGYTF.

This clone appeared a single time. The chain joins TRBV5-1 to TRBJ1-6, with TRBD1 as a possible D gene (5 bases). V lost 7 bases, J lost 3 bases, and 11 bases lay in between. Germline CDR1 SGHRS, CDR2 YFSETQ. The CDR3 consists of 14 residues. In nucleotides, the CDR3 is TGCGCCAGCGGGGCAGAGCTCTATAATTCACCCCTCCACTTT. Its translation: CASGAELYNSPLHF.

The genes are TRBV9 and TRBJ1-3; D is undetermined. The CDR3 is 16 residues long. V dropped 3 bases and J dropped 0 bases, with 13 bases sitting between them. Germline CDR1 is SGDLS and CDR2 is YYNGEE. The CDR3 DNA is TGTGCCAGCAGCGAGCCTCAGGCTTCCTCTGGAAACACCATATATTTT. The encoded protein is CASSEPQASSGNTIYF.

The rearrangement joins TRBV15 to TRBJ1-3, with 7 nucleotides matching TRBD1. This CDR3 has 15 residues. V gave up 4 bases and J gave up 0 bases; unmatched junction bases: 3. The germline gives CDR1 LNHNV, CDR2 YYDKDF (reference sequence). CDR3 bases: TGTGCCACCAGCATACAGGGGTTCTCTGGAAACACCATATATTTT. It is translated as CATSIQGFSGNTIYF.

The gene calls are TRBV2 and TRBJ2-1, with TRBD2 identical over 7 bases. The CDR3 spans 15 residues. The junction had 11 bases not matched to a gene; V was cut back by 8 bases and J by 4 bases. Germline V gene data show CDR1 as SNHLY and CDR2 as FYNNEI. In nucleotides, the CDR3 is TGTGCCAGCCACCAGCGGGGCGTATCATACAATGAGCAGTTCTTC. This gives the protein CASHQRGVSYNEQFF.

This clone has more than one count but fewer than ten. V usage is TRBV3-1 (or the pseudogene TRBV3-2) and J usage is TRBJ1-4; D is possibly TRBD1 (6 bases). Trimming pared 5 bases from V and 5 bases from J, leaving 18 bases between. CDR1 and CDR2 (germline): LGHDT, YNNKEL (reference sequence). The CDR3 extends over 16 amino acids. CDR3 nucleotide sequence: TGTGCCAGCAGCGCCCCTCCAGGGGAAACGAATGAAAAACTGTTTTTT. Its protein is CASSAPPGETNEKLFF.

The CDR3 DNA reads TGTGCCAGCAGCCCAGGGGGACATCCCAATCAGCCCCAGCATTTT. This sequence encodes CASSPGGHPNQPQHF. This chain links TRBV11-2 with TRBJ1-5; the match to TRBD1 covers 7 bases. The J segment lost 3 bases and the V segment lost 5 bases, leaving 7 bases of the junction unmatched. The CDR3 is made up of 15 amino acids. CDR1 SGHAT and CDR2 FQNNGV come from the germline V gene.

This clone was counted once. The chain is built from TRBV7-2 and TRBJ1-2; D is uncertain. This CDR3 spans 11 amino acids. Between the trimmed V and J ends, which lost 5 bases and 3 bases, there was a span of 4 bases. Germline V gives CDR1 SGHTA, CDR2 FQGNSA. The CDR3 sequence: CASSRDYGYTF. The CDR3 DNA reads TGTGCCAGCAGCCGGGACTATGGCTACACCTTC.

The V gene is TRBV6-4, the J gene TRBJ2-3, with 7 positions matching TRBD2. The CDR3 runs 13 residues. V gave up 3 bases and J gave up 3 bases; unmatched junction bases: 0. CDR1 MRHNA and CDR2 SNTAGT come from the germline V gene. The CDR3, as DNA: TGTGCCAGCAGTGAGCGGGAGACAGATACGCAGTATTTT. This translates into CASSERETDTQYF.

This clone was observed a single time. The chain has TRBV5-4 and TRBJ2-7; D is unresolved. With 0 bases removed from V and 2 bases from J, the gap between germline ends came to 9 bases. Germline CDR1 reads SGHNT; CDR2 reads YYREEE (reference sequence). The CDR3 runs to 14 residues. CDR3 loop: CASSLDGGAYEQYF. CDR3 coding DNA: TGTGCCAGCAGCTTGGATGGCGGAGCCTACGAGCAGTACTTC.

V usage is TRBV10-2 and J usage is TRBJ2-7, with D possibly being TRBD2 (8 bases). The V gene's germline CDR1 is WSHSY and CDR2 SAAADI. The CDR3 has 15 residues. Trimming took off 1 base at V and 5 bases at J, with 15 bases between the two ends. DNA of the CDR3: TGCGCCAGCAGTGAGTATCATAGCGGGACAGACGAGCAGTACTTC. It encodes CASSEYHSGTDEQYF.

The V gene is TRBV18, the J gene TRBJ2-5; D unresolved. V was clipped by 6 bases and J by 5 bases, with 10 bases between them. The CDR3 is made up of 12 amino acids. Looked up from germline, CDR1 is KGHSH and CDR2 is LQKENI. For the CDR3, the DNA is TGTGCCAGCTCCCTAAGTCCTGAGACCCAGTACTTC. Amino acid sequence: CASSLSPETQYF.

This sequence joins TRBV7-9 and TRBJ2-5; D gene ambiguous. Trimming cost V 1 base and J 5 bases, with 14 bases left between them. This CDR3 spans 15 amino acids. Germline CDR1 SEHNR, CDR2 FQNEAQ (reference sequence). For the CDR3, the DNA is TGTGCCAGCAGCTTAGGTGGGCCGCCCCAGGAGACCCAGTACTTC. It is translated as CASSLGGPPQETQYF.

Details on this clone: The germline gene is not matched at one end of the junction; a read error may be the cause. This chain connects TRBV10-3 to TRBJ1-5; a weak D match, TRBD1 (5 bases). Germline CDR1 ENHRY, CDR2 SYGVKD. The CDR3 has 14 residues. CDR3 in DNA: TGTGCCATCAGTGCACAGGCGAGCAGTCAGCCCCAGCATTTT. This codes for CAISAQASSQPQHF.

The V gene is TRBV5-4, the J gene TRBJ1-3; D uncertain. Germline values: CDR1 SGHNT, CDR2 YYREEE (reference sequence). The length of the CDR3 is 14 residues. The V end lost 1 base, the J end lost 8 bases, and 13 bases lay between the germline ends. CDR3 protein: CASSLPARGDTIYF. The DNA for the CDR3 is TGTGCCAGCAGCTTGCCGGCCAGAGGAGACACCATATATTTT.

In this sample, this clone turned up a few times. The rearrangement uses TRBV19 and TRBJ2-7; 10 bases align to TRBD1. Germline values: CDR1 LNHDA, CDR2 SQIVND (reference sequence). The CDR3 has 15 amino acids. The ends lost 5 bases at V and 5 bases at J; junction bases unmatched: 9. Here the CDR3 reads CASSFPRQGADEQYF. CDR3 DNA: TGTGCCAGTAGTTTCCCCCGACAGGGGGCCGACGAGCAGTACTTC.

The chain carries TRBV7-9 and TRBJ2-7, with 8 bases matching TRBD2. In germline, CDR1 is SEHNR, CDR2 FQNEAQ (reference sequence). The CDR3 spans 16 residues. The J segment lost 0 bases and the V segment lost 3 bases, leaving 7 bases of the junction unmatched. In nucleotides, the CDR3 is TGTGCCAGCAGCTTGGGGGAGCGGGGGCACTCCTACGAGCAGTACTTC. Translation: CASSLGERGHSYEQYF.

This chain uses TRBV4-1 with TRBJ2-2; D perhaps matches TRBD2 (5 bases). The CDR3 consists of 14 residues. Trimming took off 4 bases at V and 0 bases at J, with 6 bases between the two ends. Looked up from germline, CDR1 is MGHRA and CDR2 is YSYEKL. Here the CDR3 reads CASSPTTNTGELFF. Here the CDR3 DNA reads TGCGCCAGCAGCCCGACTACGAACACCGGGGAGCTGTTTTTT.

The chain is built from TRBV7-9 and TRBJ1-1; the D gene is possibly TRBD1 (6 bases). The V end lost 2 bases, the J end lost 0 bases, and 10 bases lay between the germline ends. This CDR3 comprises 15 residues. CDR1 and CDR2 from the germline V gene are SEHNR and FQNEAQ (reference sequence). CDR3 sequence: CASSLWQGMNTEAFF. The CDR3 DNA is TGTGCCAGCAGCTTATGGCAGGGGATGAACACTGAAGCTTTCTTT.

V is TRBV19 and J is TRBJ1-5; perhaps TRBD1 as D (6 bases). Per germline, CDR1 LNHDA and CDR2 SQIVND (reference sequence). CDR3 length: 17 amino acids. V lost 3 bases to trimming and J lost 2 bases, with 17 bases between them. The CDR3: CASSIWTAFQGNQPQHF. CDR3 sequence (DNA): TGTGCCAGTAGTATCTGGACAGCGTTTCAGGGCAATCAGCCCCAGCATTTT.